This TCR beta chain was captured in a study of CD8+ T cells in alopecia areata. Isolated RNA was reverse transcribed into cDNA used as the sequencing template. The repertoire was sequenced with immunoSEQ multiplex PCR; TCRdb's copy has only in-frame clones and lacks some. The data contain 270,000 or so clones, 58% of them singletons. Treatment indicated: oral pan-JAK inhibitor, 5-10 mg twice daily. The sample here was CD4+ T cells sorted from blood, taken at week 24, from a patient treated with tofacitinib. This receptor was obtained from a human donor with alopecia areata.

The CDR3 DNA reads TGTGCCAGCAGCCAAGGATTTGATACGCAGTATTTT. This translates into CASSQGFDTQYF. The J gene is TRBJ2-3, the V gene TRBV14; D not resolved. CDR1 is SGHDN, CDR2 FVKESK, per germline. CDR3 length: 12 residues. Trimming cost V 1 base and J 6 bases, with 5 bases left between them.